These T cell receptor beta chains were read from a single sample in a study of T cell responses to AZD1222 COVID-19 vaccine. Generated by immunoSEQ multiplex PCR, the TCRdb table keeps only in-frame clones and is missing some. The sample gives about 190,000 clones, around 92% of which show up once; roughly 9.2% is in the top ten. The source was peripheral blood, collected on day 0 of AZD1222 vaccination. These receptors all stem from an adult in good health. Each CDR3 is given with its conserved first and last residue. D genes are given only for firm matches. Clone size, where shown, is once, few, many, or a class for clones that have expanded.

>TRBJ2-2|TRBD1|-|16|TRBV18
CASSPLQGADTGELFF
TGTGCCAGCTCACCGCTACAGGGGGCCGACACCGGGGAGCTGTTTTTT
>TRBJ1-2|-|-|14|TRBV6-5
CASRGAGSPYGYTF
TGTGCCAGCAGGGGGGCAGGGTCTCCCTATGGCTACACCTTC
>TRBJ2-2|TRBD2|-|17|TRBV24-1
CATSDLTSGKNTGELFF
TGTGCCACCAGTGATTTGACTAGCGGGAAGAACACCGGGGAGCTGTTTTTT
>TRBJ2-3|-|few|13|TRBV7-2
CASSLVGGDTQYF
TGTGCCAGCAGCTTAGTTGGGGGAGATACGCAGTATTTT
>TRBJ2-7|-|-|10|TRBV15
CATANYEQYF
TGTGCCACCGCCAACTACGAGCAGTACTTC
>TRBJ1-5|-|-|14|TRBV5-4
CASSDIGGNQPQHF
TGTGCCAGCAGCGACATCGGGGGCAATCAGCCCCAGCATTTT
>TRBJ1-4|-|-|16|TRBV25-1
CASSDQTHTTDEKLFF
TGTGCCAGCAGTGACCAGACTCATACGACCGATGAAAAACTGTTTTTT
>TRBJ1-1|-|-|11|TRBV25-1
CASSEHTEAFF
TGTGCCAGCAGTGAACACACTGAAGCTTTCTTT
>TRBJ1-4|TRBD1|-|17|TRBV9
CASSASLQGAGNEKLFF
TGTGCCAGCAGCGCATCACTCCAGGGGGCCGGTAATGAAAAACTGTTTTTT
>TRBJ1-2|TRBD1|-|14|TRBV27
CASSLDRGRRGYTF
TGTGCCAGCAGTTTGGACAGGGGGCGGAGGGGCTACACCTTC
>TRBJ2-6|-|-|16|TRBV7-7
CASSPGTASGANVLTF
TGTGCTAGCAGCCCGGGGACGGCGTCTGGGGCCAACGTCCTGACTTTC
>TRBJ2-5|-|once|17|TRBV14
CASSQDWGPHLQETQYF
TGTGCCAGCAGCCAAGATTGGGGGCCACATCTCCAAGAGACCCAGTACTTC
>TRBJ1-5|TRBD1|-|14|TRBV2
CASSGAGGGQPQHF
TGTGCCAGCAGTGGAGCAGGGGGCGGTCAGCCCCAGCATTTT
>TRBJ1-4|-|-|16|TRBV2
CASSESPKGLGEKLFF
TGTGCCAGCAGCGAATCCCCAAAGGGGCTCGGAGAAAAACTGTTTTTT